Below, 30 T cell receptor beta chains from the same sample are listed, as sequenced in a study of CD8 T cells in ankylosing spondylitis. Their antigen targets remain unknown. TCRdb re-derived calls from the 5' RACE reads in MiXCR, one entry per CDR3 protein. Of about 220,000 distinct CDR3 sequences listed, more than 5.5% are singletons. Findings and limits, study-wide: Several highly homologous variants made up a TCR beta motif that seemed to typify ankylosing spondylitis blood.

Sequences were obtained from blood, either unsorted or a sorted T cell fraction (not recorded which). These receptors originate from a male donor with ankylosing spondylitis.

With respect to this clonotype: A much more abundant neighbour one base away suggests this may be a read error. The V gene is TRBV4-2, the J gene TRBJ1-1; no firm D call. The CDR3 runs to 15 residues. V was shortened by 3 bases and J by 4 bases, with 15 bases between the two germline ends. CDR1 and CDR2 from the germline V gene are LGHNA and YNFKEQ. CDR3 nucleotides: TGTGCCAGCAGCCAGGCACGAGGGTTTGTCACTGAAGCTTTCTTT. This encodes CASSQARGFVTEAFF.

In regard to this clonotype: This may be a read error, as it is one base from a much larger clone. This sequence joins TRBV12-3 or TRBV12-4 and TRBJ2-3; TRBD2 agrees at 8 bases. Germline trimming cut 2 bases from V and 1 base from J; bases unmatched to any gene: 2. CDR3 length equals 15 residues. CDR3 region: CASSLLREGTDTQYF. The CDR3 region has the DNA TGTGCCAGCAGTTTACTGCGGGAGGGCACAGATACGCAGTATTTT.

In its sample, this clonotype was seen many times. The CDR3 region is CASSLELENIQYF. CDR3 in DNA: TGTGCCAGCAGCTTAGAGCTCGAAAACATTCAGTACTTC. This chain links TRBV7-2 with TRBJ2-4, with D unclear. V was trimmed by 1 base and J by 5 bases, leaving 6 bases between them. CDR3 size: 13 residues. Germline V gene data show CDR1 as SGHTA and CDR2 as FQGNSA.

The CDR3 region has the DNA TGTGCCAGCAGCTCCAAGGGGACGTCAGGCAATCAGCCCCAGCATTTT. As protein: CASSSKGTSGNQPQHF. V usage is TRBV7-2 and J usage is TRBJ1-5, with a weak D call TRBD1 (5 bases). In germline, CDR1 is SGHTA, CDR2 FQGNSA. Between the trimmed V and J ends, which lost 4 bases and 2 bases, there was a span of 15 bases. CDR3 length: 16 amino acids.

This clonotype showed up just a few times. Written as DNA, the CDR3 is TGCAGTGCTCCTCGCGGGAGCGGAAGCTCCTACAATGAGCAGTTCTTC. Protein sequence: CSAPRGSGSSYNEQFF. V usage is TRBV20-1 and J usage is TRBJ2-1, with TRBD2 matching 7 bases. The CDR3 is 16 amino acids. V gave up 5 bases and J gave up 0 bases; unmatched junction bases: 10. From germline, CDR1 is DFQATT and CDR2 SNEGSKA (reference sequence).

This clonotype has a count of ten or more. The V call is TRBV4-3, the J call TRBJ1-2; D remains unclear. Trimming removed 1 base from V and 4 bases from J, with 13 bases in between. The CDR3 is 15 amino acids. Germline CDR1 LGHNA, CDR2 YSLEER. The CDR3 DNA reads TGCGCCAGCAGCCAAGGGGTAGGATCTATCTATGGCTACACCTTC. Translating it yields CASSQGVGSIYGYTF.

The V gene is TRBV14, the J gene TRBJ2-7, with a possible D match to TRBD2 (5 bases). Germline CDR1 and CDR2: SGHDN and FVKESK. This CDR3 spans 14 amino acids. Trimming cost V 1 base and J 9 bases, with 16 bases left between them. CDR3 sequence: CASSQVTDGRGQYF. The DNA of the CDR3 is TGTGCCAGCAGCCAAGTGACGGATGGTCGGGGGCAGTACTTC.

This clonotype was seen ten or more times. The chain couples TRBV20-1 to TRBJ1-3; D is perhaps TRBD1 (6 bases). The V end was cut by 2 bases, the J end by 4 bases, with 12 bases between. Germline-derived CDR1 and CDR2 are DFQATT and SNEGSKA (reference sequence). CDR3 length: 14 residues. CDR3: CSARLTGRGNTIYF. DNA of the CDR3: TGCAGTGCTAGACTAACAGGGAGGGGAAACACCATATATTTT.

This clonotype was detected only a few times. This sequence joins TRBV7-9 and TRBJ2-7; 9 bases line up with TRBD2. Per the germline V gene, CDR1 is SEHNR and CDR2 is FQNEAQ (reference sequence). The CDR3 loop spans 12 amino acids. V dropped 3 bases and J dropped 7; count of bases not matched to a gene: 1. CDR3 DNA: TGTGCCAGCAGCTTTAGCGGGGGTGAGCAGTACTTC. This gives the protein CASSFSGGEQYF. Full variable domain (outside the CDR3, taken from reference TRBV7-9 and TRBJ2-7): DTGVSQNPRHKITKRGQNVTFRCDPISEHNRLYWYRQTLGQGPEFLTYFQNEAQLEKSRLLSDRFSAERPKGSFSTLEIQRTEQGDSAMYLCASSFSGGEQYFGPGTRLTVT.

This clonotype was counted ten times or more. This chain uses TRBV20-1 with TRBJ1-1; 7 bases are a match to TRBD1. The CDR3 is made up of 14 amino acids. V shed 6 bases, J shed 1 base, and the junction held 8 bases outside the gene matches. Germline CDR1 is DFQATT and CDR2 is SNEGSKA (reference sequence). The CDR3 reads CSATLTGANTEAFF. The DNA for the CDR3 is TGCAGTGCCACGCTCACAGGGGCGAACACTGAAGCTTTCTTT.

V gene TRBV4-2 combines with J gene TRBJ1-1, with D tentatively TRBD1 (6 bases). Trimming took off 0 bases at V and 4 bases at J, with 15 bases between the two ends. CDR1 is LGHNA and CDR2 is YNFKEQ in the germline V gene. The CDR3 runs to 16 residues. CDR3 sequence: CASSQDGGEWSTEAFF. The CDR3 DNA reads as TGTGCCAGCAGCCAAGACGGGGGCGAGTGGAGCACTGAAGCTTTCTTT.

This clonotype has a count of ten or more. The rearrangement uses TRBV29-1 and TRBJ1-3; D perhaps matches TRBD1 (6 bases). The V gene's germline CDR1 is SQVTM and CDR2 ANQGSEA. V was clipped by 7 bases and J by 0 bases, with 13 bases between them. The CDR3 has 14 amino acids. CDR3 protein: CSGRGGSSGNTIYF. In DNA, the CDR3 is TGCAGCGGTAGAGGGGGAAGCTCTGGAAACACCATATATTTT.

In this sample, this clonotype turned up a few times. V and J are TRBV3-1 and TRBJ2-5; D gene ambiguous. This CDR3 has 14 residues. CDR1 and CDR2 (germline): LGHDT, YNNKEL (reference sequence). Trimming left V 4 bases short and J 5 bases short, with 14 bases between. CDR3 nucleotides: TGTGCCAGCAGCCGGGGAAGTCTCCGGGAGACCCAGTACTTC. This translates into CASSRGSLRETQYF.

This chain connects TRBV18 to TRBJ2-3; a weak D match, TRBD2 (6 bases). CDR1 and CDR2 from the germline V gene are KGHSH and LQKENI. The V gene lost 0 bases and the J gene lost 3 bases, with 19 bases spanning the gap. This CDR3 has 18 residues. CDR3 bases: TGTGCCAGCTCACCACCGGCTTCCCTCGGGCGGGAAACAGATACGCAGTATTTT. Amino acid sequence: CASSPPASLGRETDTQYF.

The CDR3, as DNA: TGTGCCAGCAGCTCCCCCTACCGACTAGCGGGAGTGTTCTTC. Encoded protein: CASSSPYRLAGVFF. The rearrangement joins TRBV7-2 to TRBJ2-1; 12 positions match TRBD2. The CDR3 extends over 14 amino acids. J lost 15 bases, V lost 4 bases, and 10 bases had no gene match. Germline CDR1 is SGHTA and CDR2 is FQGNSA. Full variable domain (outside the CDR3, taken from reference TRBV7-2 and TRBJ2-1): GAGVSQSPSNKVTEKGKDVELRCDPISGHTALYWYRQSLGQGLEFLIYFQGNSAPDKSGLPSDRFSAERTGGSVSTLTIQRTQQEDSAVYLCASSSPYRLAGVFFGPGTRLTVL.

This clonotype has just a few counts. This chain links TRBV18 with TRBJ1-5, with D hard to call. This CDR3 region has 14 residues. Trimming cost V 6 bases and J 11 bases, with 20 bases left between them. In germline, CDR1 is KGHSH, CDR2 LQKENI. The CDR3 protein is CASSRAEDLGTQHF. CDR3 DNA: TGTGCCAGCTCCAGAGCGGAGGACCTCGGAACCCAGCATTTT.

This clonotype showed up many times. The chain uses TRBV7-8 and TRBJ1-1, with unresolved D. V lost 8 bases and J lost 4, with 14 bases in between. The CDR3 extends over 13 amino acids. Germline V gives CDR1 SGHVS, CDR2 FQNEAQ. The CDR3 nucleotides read TGTGCCAGCCGAGGGCCTATTGGCACTGAAGCTTTCTTT. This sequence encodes CASRGPIGTEAFF.

As DNA, the CDR3 is TGTGCCAGCAGTTGGGTGTGGAACACTGAAGCTTTCTTT. This translates into CASSWVWNTEAFF. The V call is TRBV6-5, the J call TRBJ1-1; D is ambiguous. V was cut by 4 bases and J by 1 base, with 7 bases left in between. CDR3 length: 13 residues. In germline, CDR1 is MNHEY, CDR2 SVGAGI.

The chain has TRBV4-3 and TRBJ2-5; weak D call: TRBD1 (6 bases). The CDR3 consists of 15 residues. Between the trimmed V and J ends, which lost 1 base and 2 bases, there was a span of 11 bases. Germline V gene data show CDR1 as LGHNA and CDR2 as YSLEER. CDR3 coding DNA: TGCGCCAGCAGCCAAGTTTTCAGGGGACAAGAGACCCAGTACTTC. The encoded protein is CASSQVFRGQETQYF.

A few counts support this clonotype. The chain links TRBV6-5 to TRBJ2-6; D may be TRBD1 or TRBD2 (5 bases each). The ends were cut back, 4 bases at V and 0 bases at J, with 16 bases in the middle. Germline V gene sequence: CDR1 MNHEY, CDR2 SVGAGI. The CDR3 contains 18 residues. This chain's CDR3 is CASSSIRGTDSGANVLTF. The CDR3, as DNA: TGTGCCAGCAGTTCCATCCGAGGGACCGACTCTGGGGCCAACGTCCTGACTTTC.

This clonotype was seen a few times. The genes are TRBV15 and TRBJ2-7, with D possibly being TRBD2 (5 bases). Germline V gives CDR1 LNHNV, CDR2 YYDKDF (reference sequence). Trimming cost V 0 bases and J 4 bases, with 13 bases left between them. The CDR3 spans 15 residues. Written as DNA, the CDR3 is TGTGCCACCAGCAGAGATACGGGGATCTCTTACGAGCAGTACTTC. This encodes CATSRDTGISYEQYF.

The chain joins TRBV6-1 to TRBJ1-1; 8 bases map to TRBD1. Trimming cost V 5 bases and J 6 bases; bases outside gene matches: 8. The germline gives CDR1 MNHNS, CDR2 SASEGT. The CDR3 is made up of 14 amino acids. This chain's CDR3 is CASSRTGPGPEAFF. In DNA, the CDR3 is TGTGCCAGCAGTCGGACAGGGCCCGGTCCTGAAGCTTTCTTT.

This CDR3 is CASSLWGRQGLKNEKLFF. In DNA form, the CDR3 reads TGTGCCAGCAGTTTATGGGGTCGTCAGGGGCTTAAAAATGAAAAACTGTTTTTT. The genes are TRBV28 and TRBJ1-4, with D possibly matching TRBD1 (6 bases). Trimming pared 0 bases from V and 5 bases from J, leaving 19 bases between. Germline V lookup: CDR1 MDHEN, CDR2 SYDVKM. This CDR3 has 18 amino acids.

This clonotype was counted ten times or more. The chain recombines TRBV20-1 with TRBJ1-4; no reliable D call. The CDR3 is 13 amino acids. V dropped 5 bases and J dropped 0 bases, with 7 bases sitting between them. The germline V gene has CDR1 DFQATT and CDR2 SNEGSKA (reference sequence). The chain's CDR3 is CSAPTTTNEKLFF. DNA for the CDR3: TGCAGTGCTCCGACAACAACTAATGAAAAACTGTTTTTT.

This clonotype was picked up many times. CDR3 loop: CAWSPSRSYGYTF. CDR3 DNA sequence: TGTGCCTGGAGTCCCAGTCGTTCATATGGCTACACCTTC. The genes are TRBV30 and TRBJ1-2; D is undetermined. The length of the CDR3 is 13 residues. V was clipped by 2 bases and J by 5 bases, with 12 bases between them. The germline V gene has CDR1 GTSNPN and CDR2 SVGIG (reference sequence). The entire variable domain, with the rest obtained from reference TRBV30 and TRBJ1-2, is as follows: SQTIHQWPATLVQPVGSPLSLECTVEGTSNPNLYWYRQAAGRGLQLLFYSVGIGQISSEVPQNLSASRPQDRQFILSSKKLLLSDSGFYLCAWSPSRSYGYTFGSGTRLTVV.

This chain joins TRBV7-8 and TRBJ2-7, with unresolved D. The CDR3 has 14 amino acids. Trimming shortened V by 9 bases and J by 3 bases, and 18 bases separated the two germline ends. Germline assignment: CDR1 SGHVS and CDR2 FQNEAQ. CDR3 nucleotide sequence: TGTGCCAGGAGCCCCGGGCTCAGCTGCTACGAGCAGTACTTC. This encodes CARSPGLSCYEQYF.

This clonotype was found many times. CDR3: CASSPWTGGDEQYF. CDR3 coding DNA: TGCGCCAGCAGCCCGTGGACAGGTGGAGACGAGCAGTACTTC. The chain uses TRBV5-1 and TRBJ2-7, with 7 bases matching TRBD1. V gave up 4 bases and J gave up 5 bases; unmatched junction bases: 9. The germline V gene has CDR1 SGHRS and CDR2 YFSETQ. There are 14 residues in the CDR3. Looking up the rest from reference TRBV5-1 and TRBJ2-7 gives the full variable domain: KAGVTQTPRYLIKTRGQQVTLSCSPISGHRSVSWYQQTPGQGLQFLFEYFSETQRNKGNFPGRFSGRQFSNSRSEMNVSTLELGDSALYLCASSPWTGGDEQYFGPGTRLTVT.

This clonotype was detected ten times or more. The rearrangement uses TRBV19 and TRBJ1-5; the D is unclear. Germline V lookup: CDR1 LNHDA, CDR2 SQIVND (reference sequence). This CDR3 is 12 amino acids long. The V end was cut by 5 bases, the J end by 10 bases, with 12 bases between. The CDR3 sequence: CASSPGVQPQHF. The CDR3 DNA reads TGTGCCAGTAGTCCAGGAGTTCAACCCCAGCATTTT. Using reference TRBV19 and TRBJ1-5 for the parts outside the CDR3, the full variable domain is DGGITQSPKYLFRKEGQNVTLSCEQNLNHDAMYWYRQDPGQGLRLIYYSQIVNDFQKGDIAEGYSVSREKKESFPLTVTSAQKNPTAFYLCASSPGVQPQHFGDGTRLSIL.

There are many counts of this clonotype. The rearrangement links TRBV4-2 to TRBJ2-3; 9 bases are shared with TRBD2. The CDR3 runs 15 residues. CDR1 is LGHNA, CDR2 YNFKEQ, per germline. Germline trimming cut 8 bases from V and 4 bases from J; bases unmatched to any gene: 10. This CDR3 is CASQGVAGAPDTQYF. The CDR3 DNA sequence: TGTGCCAGCCAAGGGGTAGCGGGAGCTCCAGATACGCAGTATTTT.

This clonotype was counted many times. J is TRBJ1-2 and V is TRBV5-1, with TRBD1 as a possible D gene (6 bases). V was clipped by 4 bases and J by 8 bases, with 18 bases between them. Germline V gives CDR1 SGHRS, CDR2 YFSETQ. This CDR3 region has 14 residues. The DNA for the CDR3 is TGCGCCAGCAGCCAAGGGTCCAGGGGATCGGGCTACACCTTC. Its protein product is CASSQGSRGSGYTF.